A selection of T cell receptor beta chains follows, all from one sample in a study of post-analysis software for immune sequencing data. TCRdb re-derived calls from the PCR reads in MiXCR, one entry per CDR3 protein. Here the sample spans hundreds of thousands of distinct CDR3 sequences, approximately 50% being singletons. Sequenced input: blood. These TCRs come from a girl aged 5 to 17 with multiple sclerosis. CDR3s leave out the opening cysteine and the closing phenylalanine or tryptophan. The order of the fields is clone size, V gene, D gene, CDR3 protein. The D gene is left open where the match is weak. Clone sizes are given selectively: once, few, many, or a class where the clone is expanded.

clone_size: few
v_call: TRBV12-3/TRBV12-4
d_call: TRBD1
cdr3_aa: ASSPRQGAISEQY

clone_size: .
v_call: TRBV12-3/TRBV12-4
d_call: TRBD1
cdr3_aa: ASRPDELGQTGYNEQF

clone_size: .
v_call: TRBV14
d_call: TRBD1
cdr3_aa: ASSQPGQLTDTQY

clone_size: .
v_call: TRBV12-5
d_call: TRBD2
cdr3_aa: ASGLGGVSGEQF

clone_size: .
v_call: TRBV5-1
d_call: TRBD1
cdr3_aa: ASSLGTGEGYEQY

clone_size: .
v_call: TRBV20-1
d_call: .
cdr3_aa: SAPPSGLRGDTQY

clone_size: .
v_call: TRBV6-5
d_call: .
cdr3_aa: ANLSRWGYT

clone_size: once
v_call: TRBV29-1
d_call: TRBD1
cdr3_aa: SVAGTGYYEQY

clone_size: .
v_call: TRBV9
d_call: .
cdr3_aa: ASSDIGSNYGYT

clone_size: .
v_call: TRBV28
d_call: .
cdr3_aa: ASSARRGLETQY

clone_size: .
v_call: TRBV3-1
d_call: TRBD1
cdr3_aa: ASSQGTGSHGANVLT

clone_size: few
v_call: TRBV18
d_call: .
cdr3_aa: ASSPPTGLGGTEAF

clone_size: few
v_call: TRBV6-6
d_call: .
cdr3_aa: ASSYPTREDTQY

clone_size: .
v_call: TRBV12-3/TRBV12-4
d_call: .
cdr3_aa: ASSRGKLNIQY

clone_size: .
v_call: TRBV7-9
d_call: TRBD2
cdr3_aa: ASRSPSGGEQY

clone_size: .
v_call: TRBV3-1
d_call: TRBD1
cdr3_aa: ASSRRTGGRNSPLH

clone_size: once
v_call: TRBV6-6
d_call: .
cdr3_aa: ASRTTRGGTGRYEQY

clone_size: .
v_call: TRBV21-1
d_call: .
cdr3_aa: ASSGMGANEKLF

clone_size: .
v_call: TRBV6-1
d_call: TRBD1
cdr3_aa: ASPGTGRETQY

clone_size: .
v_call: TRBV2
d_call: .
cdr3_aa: ASNMDVDTQY

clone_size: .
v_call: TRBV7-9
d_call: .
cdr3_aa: VSSLVYRGMDRNEQF

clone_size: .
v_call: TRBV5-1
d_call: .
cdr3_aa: ASSWTHSGANVLT

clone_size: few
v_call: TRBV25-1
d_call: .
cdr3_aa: ASSEIGRGDLGETQY

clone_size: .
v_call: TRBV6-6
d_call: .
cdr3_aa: ASTDRADTQY

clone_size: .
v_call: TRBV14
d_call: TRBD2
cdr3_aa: ASSLIGGGPLNEQF

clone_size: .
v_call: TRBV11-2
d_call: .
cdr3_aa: ASSLVSGAYTDTQY

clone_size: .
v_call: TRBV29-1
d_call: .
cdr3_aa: SVEEYTSRTWNEQF

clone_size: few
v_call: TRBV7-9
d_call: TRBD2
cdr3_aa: ASSSLAGVSYNEQF

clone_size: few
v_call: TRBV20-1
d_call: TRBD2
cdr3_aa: SARDASKLAGGSRGPDTQY

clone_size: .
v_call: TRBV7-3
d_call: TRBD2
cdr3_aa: ASSSQASGAYEQY

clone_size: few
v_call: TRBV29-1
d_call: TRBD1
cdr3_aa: SVEVGQGGQPQH

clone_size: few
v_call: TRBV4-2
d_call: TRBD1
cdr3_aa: ASSPPEGTGFNEQF

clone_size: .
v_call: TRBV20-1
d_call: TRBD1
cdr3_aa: SAGRPGTGSSSPLH

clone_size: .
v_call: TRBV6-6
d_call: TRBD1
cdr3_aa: ASSPRQGAAYEQY

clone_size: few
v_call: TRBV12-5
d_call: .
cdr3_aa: ASGLPGNEQF

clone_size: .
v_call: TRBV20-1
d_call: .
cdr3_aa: SGGARGGEQY

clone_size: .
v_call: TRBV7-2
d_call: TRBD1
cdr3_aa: ASSHRTGPSYEQY

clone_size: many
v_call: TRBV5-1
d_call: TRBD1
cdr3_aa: ASSLDRDGYT

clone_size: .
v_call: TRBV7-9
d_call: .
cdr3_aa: ASSLGEITISGANVLT

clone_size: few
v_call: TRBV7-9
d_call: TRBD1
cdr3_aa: ASSLTRDSSHNSPLH

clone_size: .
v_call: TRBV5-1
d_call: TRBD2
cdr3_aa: ASSLWAGGQLDEQY

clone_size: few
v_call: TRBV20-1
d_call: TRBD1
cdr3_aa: SASTGDGVETQY

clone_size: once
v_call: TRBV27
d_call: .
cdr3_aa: ASSRAGGGHTEAF

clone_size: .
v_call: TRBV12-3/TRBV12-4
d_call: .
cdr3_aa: ASSHLPYEQY

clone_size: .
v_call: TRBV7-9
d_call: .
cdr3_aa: ASSLEAAKGYT

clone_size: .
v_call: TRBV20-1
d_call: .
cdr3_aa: SAPRRGLGGETQY

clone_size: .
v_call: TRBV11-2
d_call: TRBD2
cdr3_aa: ASTLQGPGTSGPEQY

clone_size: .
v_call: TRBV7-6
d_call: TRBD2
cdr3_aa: ASSLGGRGGGAYNEQF

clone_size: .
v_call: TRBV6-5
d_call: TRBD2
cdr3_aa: ASSYTSGRNTGELF

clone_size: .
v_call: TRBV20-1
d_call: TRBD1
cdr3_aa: SARRTGGYTDTQY

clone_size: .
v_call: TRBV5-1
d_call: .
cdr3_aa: ASRDTYEQY

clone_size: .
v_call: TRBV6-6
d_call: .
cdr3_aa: ASSRGVDFYNEQF

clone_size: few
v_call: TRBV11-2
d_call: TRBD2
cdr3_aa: ASSMGLGLETQY

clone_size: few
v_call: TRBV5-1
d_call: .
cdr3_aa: ASSFNMNTEAF

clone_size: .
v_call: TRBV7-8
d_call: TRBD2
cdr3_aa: ASSDELAPTHKETQY

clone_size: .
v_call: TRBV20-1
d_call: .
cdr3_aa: SAQRGGNGSPTTGRYEQY